These 26 T cell receptor beta chains were sequenced from one sample in a study of a mutant IDH1 vaccine in newly diagnosed glioma. These receptors have no known antigen. Profiled with immunoSEQ multiplex PCR; TCRdb holds only in-frame clones, not every one. The sample consists of approximately 56,000 clones, roughly 80% of them appearing once. Time point meaning: week 47, end of study. It was 300 ug of mutant IDH1 20-mer peptide that made up each vaccine dose, given with topical imiquimod. The sequenced sample was PBMCs, obtained from a glioma patient whose treatment included an IDH1 peptide vaccine. Receptor source: a man in his fifties or sixties with glioma.

The rearrangement joins TRBV29-1 to TRBJ1-1; no clear D. V was trimmed by 2 bases and J by 2 bases, leaving 9 bases between them. The V gene's germline CDR1 is SQVTM and CDR2 ANQGSEA. This CDR3 contains 13 residues. CDR3 bases: TGCAGCGTTGAACTCAAGGGAAACACTGAAGCTTTCTTT. Amino acid sequence: CSVELKGNTEAFF. Using reference TRBV29-1 and TRBJ1-1 for the parts outside the CDR3, the full variable domain is SAVISQKPSRDICQRGTSLTIQCQVDSQVTMMFWYRQQPGQSLTLIATANQGSEATYESGFVIDKFPISRPNLTFSTLTVSNMSPEDSSIYLCSVELKGNTEAFFGQGTRLTVV.

The rearrangement uses TRBV2 and TRBJ1-4, with no clear D. Germline V gives CDR1 SNHLY, CDR2 FYNNEI. V was clipped by 6 bases and J by 8 bases, with 13 bases between them. The CDR3 has 13 amino acids. CDR3 DNA sequence: TGTGCCAGCAGAGCGTACCTGAGGGAAAAACTGTTTTTT. As protein: CASRAYLREKLFF.

V and J are TRBV30 and TRBJ1-2, with TRBD1 matching over 9 bases. The ends lost 4 bases at V and 1 base at J; junction bases unmatched: 7. The CDR3 is 15 amino acids. Per germline, CDR1 GTSNPN and CDR2 SVGIG (reference sequence). This CDR3 reads CAWIVQGAINYGYTF. CDR3 nucleotides: TGTGCCTGGATCGTACAGGGGGCGATTAACTATGGCTACACCTTC.

CDR3 sequence reads: CASSQRQGLGETQYF. In DNA, the CDR3 is TGTGCCAGCAGCCAAAGACAGGGGCTCGGGGAGACCCAGTACTTC. J is TRBJ2-5 and V is TRBV9; 8 bases are shared with TRBD1. Trimming removed 4 bases from V and 5 bases from J; junction bases left unmatched: 10. Germline assignment: CDR1 SGDLS and CDR2 YYNGEE. The CDR3 sequence is 15 residues long.

V and J are TRBV2 and TRBJ2-2, with a possible D match to TRBD2 (5 bases). The germline V and J ends were trimmed by 5 bases and 1 base, with 11 bases remaining between them. This CDR3 contains 15 residues. The V gene's germline CDR1 is SNHLY and CDR2 FYNNEI. The CDR3 region is CASSTPRGNTGELFF. The CDR3 region has the DNA TGTGCCAGCAGTACTCCACGGGGGAACACCGGGGAGCTGTTTTTT.

A single count supports this clone. V gene TRBV5-1 combines with J gene TRBJ2-3; weak D call: TRBD2 (5 bases). Trimming cost V 1 base and J 4 bases, with 10 bases left between them. This CDR3 comprises 14 residues. The V gene's germline CDR1 is SGHRS and CDR2 YFSETQ. The CDR3 is CASSLYGVADTQYF. As DNA, the CDR3 is TGCGCCAGCAGCTTGTACGGGGTGGCAGATACGCAGTATTTT.

Here the CDR3 DNA reads TGTGCCAGCTCTGCAGACCAGGGGGCGCATAATTCACCCCTCCACTTT. This encodes CASSADQGAHNSPLHF. This rearrangement joins TRBV18 to TRBJ1-6, with 8 nucleotides matching TRBD1. The V gene end was trimmed by 6 bases and the J gene end by 5 bases; junction bases not matched to a gene: 9. The CDR3 extends over 16 amino acids. Germline loops: CDR1 KGHSH, CDR2 LQKENI.

V usage is TRBV6-1 and J usage is TRBJ2-7; 10 bases line up with TRBD1. The trim removed 1 base at V and 13 bases at J, leaving 7 bases unmatched. This CDR3 has 13 residues. Germline V gene data show CDR1 as MNHNS and CDR2 as SASEGT. Here the CDR3 reads CASSEVEGTGAYF. The CDR3 DNA follows: TGTGCCAGCAGTGAAGTTGAAGGGACAGGGGCCTACTTC.

This rearrangement joins TRBV7-3 to TRBJ1-1; 7 positions match TRBD1. This CDR3 region has 16 residues. Germline CDR1 SGHTA, CDR2 FQGTGA. The junction had 11 bases not matched to a gene; V was cut back by 1 base and J by 6 bases. The CDR3 is CASSLIGGTVGAEAFF. The CDR3 nucleotides are TGTGCCAGCAGCTTAATAGGGGGCACCGTAGGCGCTGAAGCTTTCTTT.

The chain couples TRBV7-2 to TRBJ2-3; TRBD2 matches at 12 bases. This CDR3 spans 16 amino acids. V was clipped by 5 bases and J by 7 bases; unmatched bases: 10. In germline, CDR1 is SGHTA, CDR2 FQGNSA. The CDR3 loop is CASSPPLAGGPNTQYF. The CDR3 DNA follows: TGTGCCAGCAGCCCGCCTCTAGCGGGGGGGCCGAATACGCAGTATTTT.

CDR3 loop: CASSQAPGRGGASYEQYF. CDR3 in DNA: TGCGCCAGCAGCCAAGCCCCGGGCAGGGGGGGTGCGTCGTACGAGCAGTACTTC. V gene TRBV4-1 combines with J gene TRBJ2-7, with D possibly being TRBD1 or TRBD2 (7 bases each). There are 18 residues in the CDR3. V dropped 1 base and J dropped 4 bases, with 23 bases sitting between them. From germline, CDR1 is MGHRA and CDR2 YSYEKL.

This clone was detected only a few times. The chain has TRBV19 and TRBJ1-4; D is ambiguous. The V gene's germline CDR1 is LNHDA and CDR2 SQIVND (reference sequence). This CDR3 is 17 amino acids long. V lost 4 bases, J lost 7 bases, and 22 bases lay in between. This CDR3 is CASSTRVLAGSFEKLFF. CDR3 bases: TGTGCCAGTAGTACCCGCGTCCTCGCAGGTAGTTTTGAAAAACTGTTTTTT.

The genes are TRBV4-1 and TRBJ2-2, with TRBD2 as a possible D gene (5 bases). The CDR3 spans 14 residues. CDR1 is MGHRA and CDR2 is YSYEKL in the germline V gene. Deletions cut 0 bases from V and 11 bases from J, with 13 bases between. DNA of the CDR3: TGCGCCAGCAGCCAAGATCGGGGAACCCCTGAGCTGTTTTTT. Translation: CASSQDRGTPELFF.

V gene TRBV29-1 combines with J gene TRBJ2-7; TRBD2 aligns across 7 bases. The CDR3 sequence is 13 residues long. CDR1 and CDR2 from the germline V gene are SQVTM and ANQGSEA. V shed 1 base and J 6 bases; nucleotides not matched to a gene: 6. This chain's CDR3 is CSVEGGGRVEQYF. The CDR3 region has the DNA TGCAGCGTTGAAGGGGGGGGGAGGGTCGAGCAGTACTTC.

The chain couples TRBV30 to TRBJ1-5; D is possibly TRBD1 (6 bases). Trimming pared 0 bases from V and 7 bases from J, leaving 10 bases between. The germline V gene encodes CDR1 GTSNPN and CDR2 SVGIG (reference sequence). The CDR3 loop spans 13 amino acids. CDR3 sequence reads: CAWSVRGRQPQHF. The DNA of the CDR3 is TGTGCCTGGAGTGTTCGGGGGCGCCAGCCCCAGCATTTT.

V is TRBV30 and J is TRBJ1-4; unclear D gene. The CDR3 runs 13 residues. V dropped 5 bases and J dropped 4 bases, with 11 bases sitting between them. In germline, CDR1 is GTSNPN, CDR2 SVGIG (reference sequence). This CDR3 reads CAWLGKGNEKLFF. The CDR3 DNA sequence: TGTGCCTGGTTAGGCAAGGGTAATGAAAAACTGTTTTTT.

This clone was detected only a few times. V usage is TRBV10-3 and J usage is TRBJ2-2, with a tentative D call TRBD1 (5 bases). This CDR3 is 16 amino acids long. V was clipped by 10 bases and J by 4 bases, with 22 bases between them. Per the germline V gene, CDR1 is ENHRY and CDR2 is SYGVKD. This chain's CDR3 is CATRRQGSSGTGELFF. The CDR3, as DNA: TGTGCCACGAGGCGGCAGGGATCGTCGGGCACCGGGGAGCTGTTTTTT.

This chain links TRBV6-5 with TRBJ1-2; TRBD1 is a possible D gene (6 bases). This CDR3 is built from 14 residues. From germline, CDR1 is MNHEY and CDR2 SVGAGI. The V end was cut by 0 bases, the J end by 8 bases, with 13 bases between. CDR3 nucleotides: TGTGCCAGCAGTTACTCGGGGGGCGCGGAGGGCTACACCTTC. Translation gives CASSYSGGAEGYTF.

The gene calls are TRBV5-3 and TRBJ2-7; 11 positions agree with TRBD2. TRBV5-3 is an ORF; its function is uncertain. This CDR3 is built from 16 residues. Trimming removed 3 bases from V and 3 bases from J; junction bases left unmatched: 8. The CDR3 spells CARSSTSGTSGYEQYF. CDR3 nucleotide sequence: TGTGCCAGAAGCTCTACATCCGGGACTAGCGGCTACGAGCAGTACTTC.

The rearrangement uses TRBV4-3 and TRBJ2-2, with TRBD1 matching 8 bases. The trim removed 9 bases at V and 4 bases at J, leaving 4 bases unmatched. CDR3 length equals 13 residues. The V gene's germline CDR1 is LGHNA and CDR2 YSLEER. In nucleotides, the CDR3 is TGCGCCAGTGGACAGGGAGTCACCGGGGAGCTGTTTTTT. It encodes CASGQGVTGELFF.

The chain has TRBV6-5 and TRBJ1-1, with TRBD1 matching 10 bases. The CDR3 sequence is 14 residues long. CDR1 MNHEY and CDR2 SVGAGI come from the germline V gene. With V trimmed by 7 bases and J by 5 bases, 7 bases remained unmatched. CDR3 DNA: TGTGCCAGCACGTATGGACAGGGGGGGACTGAAGCTTTCTTT. Its protein product is CASTYGQGGTEAFF.

The chain combines TRBV2 with TRBJ2-2, with 12 bases aligning to TRBD2. Trimming removed 7 bases from V and 7 bases from J; junction bases left unmatched: 7. Germline values: CDR1 SNHLY, CDR2 FYNNEI. The length of the CDR3 is 15 residues. The CDR3: CASTRTSGVDGELFF. The CDR3, as DNA: TGTGCCAGCACTAGGACTAGCGGGGTTGACGGGGAGCTGTTTTTT. The whole variable domain, remainder taken from reference TRBV2 and TRBJ2-2, is EPEVTQTPSHQVTQMGQEVILRCVPISNHLYFYWYRQILGQKVEFLVSFYNNEISEKSEIFDDQFSVERPDGSNFTLKIRSTKLEDSAMYFCASTRTSGVDGELFFGEGSRLTVL.

This clone was recorded a few times. The V gene is TRBV28, the J gene TRBJ1-1, with D hard to call. V dropped 5 bases and J dropped 1 base, with 11 bases sitting between them. CDR3 length equals 14 residues. Germline values: CDR1 MDHEN, CDR2 SYDVKM. The CDR3 reads CASSLPGANTEAFF. CDR3 bases: TGTGCCAGCAGTCTCCCCGGCGCGAACACTGAAGCTTTCTTT.

This rearrangement joins TRBV27 to TRBJ2-3, with a tentative D call TRBD1 (5 bases). The germline V gene has CDR1 MNHEY and CDR2 SMNVEV (reference sequence). This CDR3 has 16 amino acids. V was shortened by 2 bases and J by 2 bases, with 14 bases between the two germline ends. In DNA form, the CDR3 reads TGTGCCAGCAGTTTAAGTCCTGACGGACACACAGATACGCAGTATTTT. This encodes CASSLSPDGHTDTQYF.

The chain joins TRBV19 to TRBJ1-2; maybe TRBD1 (5 bases). With 6 bases removed from V and 4 bases from J, the gap between germline ends came to 15 bases. Germline lookup yields CDR1 LNHDA and CDR2 SQIVND (reference sequence). CDR3 length equals 14 residues. CDR3 loop: CASSQTAWGYGYTF. The CDR3 DNA reads TGTGCCAGTAGCCAGACAGCCTGGGGCTATGGCTACACCTTC.

The rearrangement uses TRBV6-1 and TRBJ2-2; D uncertain. V was cut by 3 bases and J by 0 bases, with 8 bases left in between. This CDR3 region has 15 residues. Germline CDR1 MNHNS, CDR2 SASEGT. CDR3 amino acids: CASSESLTNTGELFF. Written as DNA, the CDR3 is TGTGCCAGCAGTGAGTCCCTAACGAACACCGGGGAGCTGTTTTTT.